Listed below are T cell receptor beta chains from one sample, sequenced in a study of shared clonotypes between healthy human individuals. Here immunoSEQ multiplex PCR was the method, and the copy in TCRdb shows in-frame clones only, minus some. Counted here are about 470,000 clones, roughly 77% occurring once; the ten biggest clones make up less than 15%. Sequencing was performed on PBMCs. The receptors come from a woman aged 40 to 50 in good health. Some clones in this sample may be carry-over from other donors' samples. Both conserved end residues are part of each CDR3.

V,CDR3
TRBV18,CASSPRAGANTGELFF
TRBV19,CASSIDQGQISPLHF
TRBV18,CASSQGGAGANTEAFF
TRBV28,CASERRSYEQYF
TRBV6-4,CASSAQGAQDTQYF
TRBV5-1,CASSLQGGDNEQFF
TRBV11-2,CASSIWRVVADTQYF
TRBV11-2,CASSSGTGGEQYF
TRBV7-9,CASSPGTGNTDTQYF
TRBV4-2,CASSRRLGVENQPQHF
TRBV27,CASSSGTISGYTF
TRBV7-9,CASSPLRTATNEKLFF
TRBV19,CASSIPGTGTLEQYF
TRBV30,CAWSVQRGSFSNQPQHF
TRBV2,CASSEAEAGEQYF
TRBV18,CASSPQRGGNTEAFF
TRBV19,CASASFGTEAFF
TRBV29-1,CSVIQGSSYEQYF
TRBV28,CASGRTISPSYEQYF
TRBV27,CASSLSTQLPYNEQFF
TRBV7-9,CASSYGDRGSDTQYF
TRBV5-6,CASSLGLAGVGEQYF
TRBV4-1,CASSPQVAASSYNEQFF
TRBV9,CASSVVGSTYEQYF
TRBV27,CASSYGGADLEQYF
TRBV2,CASSDPTSLGEQFF
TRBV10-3,CASSAWTSGSTDTQYF
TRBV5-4,CASSFGAGIEDTQYF
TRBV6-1,CASNPTGYTGELFF
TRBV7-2,CASSLVGGPSAYNEQFF
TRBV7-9,CASSLDPVAAALHEQYF
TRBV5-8,CASSLVAGPGTDTQYF
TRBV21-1,CASSKWPGAGTQISSYEQYF
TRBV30,CAWSVKASGNTIYF
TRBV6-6,CASSFGRAGGRETQYF
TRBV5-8,CASSRGTSGKNIQYF
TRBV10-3,CAISVAGGLYEQYF
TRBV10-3,CAISEGTSGSREQYF
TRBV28,CASTRSGVTYEQYF
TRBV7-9,CASSLVFDRDQQETQYF
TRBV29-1,CSVVSGQGAIYEQYF
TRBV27,CASSLSGETQYF
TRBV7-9,CASSLLGYNEQFF
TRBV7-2,CASSSRTANTGELFF
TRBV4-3,CASSQAHRDYEQYF
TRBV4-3,CASSQDSDRDLPDTQYF
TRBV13,CASSLVLAVTYEQYF
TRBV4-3,CASSQELAPENEQFF
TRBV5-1,CASSLAPAETQYF
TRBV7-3,CASSLRPQGHAAFF
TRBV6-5,CASMGQPNQPQHF
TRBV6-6,CASSPEGSPLHF
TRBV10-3,CAINHEELSEQYF